Below are 4 T cell receptor beta chains sequenced from a single sample in a study of CD8 T cells in ankylosing spondylitis. One entry per CDR3 protein results from TCRdb running MiXCR on the 5' RACE reads. The sample yields 220,000 or so distinct CDR3 sequences, roughly a tenth seen once. The sample consisted of blood, either unsorted or a sorted T cell fraction (not recorded which). The source is a male donor with ankylosing spondylitis or in good health (not recorded which).

This clonotype was recorded many times. J is TRBJ1-3 and V is TRBV12-3 or TRBV12-4; D remains ambiguous. With 1 base removed from V and 4 bases from J, the gap between germline ends came to 8 bases. The CDR3 is 14 amino acids. CDR3 in amino acids: CASSLGFSGNTIYF. The CDR3 nucleotides are TGTGCCAGCAGTTTAGGCTTTTCGGGAAACACCATATATTTT.

This clonotype was found a few times. This rearrangement joins TRBV10-3 to TRBJ2-7, with a weak D call TRBD1 (5 bases). The CDR3 runs 13 residues. The germline V and J ends were trimmed by 11 bases and 0 bases, with 14 bases remaining between them. Germline CDR1 ENHRY, CDR2 SYGVKD. CDR3 residues: CAAAGPTSYEQYF. For the CDR3, the DNA is TGTGCCGCGGCAGGGCCAACCTCCTACGAGCAGTACTTC.

This clonotype was detected ten times or more. The gene calls are TRBV5-1 and TRBJ2-1; 8 bases agree with TRBD1. The CDR3 contains 15 residues. Germline V lookup: CDR1 SGHRS, CDR2 YFSETQ. The junction had 5 bases not matched to a gene; V was cut back by 3 bases and J by 3 bases. The CDR3 bases are TGCGCCAGCAGCTCGGACAGGGATAACTACAATGAGCAGTTCTTC. Translation: CASSSDRDNYNEQFF.

This clonotype was counted many times. The chain is built from TRBV4-2 and TRBJ2-3; 9 nucleotides agree with TRBD2. The ends lost 0 bases at V and 4 bases at J; junction bases unmatched: 5. Germline CDR1 is LGHNA and CDR2 is YNFKEQ. The CDR3 extends over 16 amino acids. The CDR3 region is CASSQEVSGGSDTQYF. Written as DNA, the CDR3 is TGTGCCAGCAGCCAAGAGGTTAGCGGGGGATCAGATACGCAGTATTTT.